The following is a T cell receptor (beta chain) sequence with its context. Its antigen is as yet unknown. The sample originates from a study of cytomegalovirus exposure and HLA in healthy donors. The study, taken as a whole, reports: Follow-up analysis later connected one missense variant in DCLRE1C with trimming of TCR beta V- and J-genes.

At the time of sampling, donors were nominally healthy, though unrecorded immune exposures were likely. The CDR3 has 13 amino acids. The germline V gene encodes CDR1 MNHEY and CDR2 SMNVEV (reference sequence). V lost 2 bases, J lost 4 bases, and 8 bases lay in between. The PCR was carried out with 60 Vbeta primers and 13 Jbeta primers. The data were produced by immunoSEQ multiplex PCR, yet TCRdb's version contains in-frame clones alone and is incomplete. This sample has about 190,000 clones, with 75% to 85% found just once. Sequenced: PBMCs. The TCR originated in a young woman in good health and CMV-seronegative. The chain joins TRBV27 to TRBJ1-1; a weak D match, TRBD1 (6 bases). DNA for the CDR3: TGTGCCAGCAGTTTAGGACAGATCACTGAAGCTTTCTTT. The encoded protein is CASSLGQITEAFF.